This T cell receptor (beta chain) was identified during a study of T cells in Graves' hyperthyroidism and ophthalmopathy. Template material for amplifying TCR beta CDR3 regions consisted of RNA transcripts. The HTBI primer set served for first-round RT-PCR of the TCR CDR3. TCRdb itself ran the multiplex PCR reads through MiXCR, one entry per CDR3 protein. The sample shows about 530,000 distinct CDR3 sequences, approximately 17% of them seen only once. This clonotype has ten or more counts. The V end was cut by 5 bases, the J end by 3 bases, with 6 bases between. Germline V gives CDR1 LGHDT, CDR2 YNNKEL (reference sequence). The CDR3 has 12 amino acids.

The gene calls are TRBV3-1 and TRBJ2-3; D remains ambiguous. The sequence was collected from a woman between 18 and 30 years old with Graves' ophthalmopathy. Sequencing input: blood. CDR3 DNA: TGTGCCAGCAGCGTCCGGACAGATACGCAGTATTTT. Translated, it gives CASSVRTDTQYF.